These 7 T cell receptor beta chains were all obtained from the same sample, sequenced in a study of response to subunit inactivated influenza vaccine. TCRdb analysed the RT-PCR reads with MiXCR anew, one entry per CDR3 protein. The sample records 590,000 or so distinct CDR3 sequences, less than 15% being singletons. The starting material was PBMCs from blood, obtained around 15 days before vaccination. Receptors originate from a man aged 50-60 years who received an inactivated influenza vaccine.

This clonotype was picked up a small number of times. The rearrangement links TRBV6-1 to TRBJ2-2; 9 bases line up with TRBD1. CDR3 length: 16 residues. CDR1 and CDR2 from the germline V gene are MNHNS and SASEGT. Trimming took 8 bases from V and 1 from J; bases not matched to a gene: 8. CDR3 DNA sequence: TGTGCCAGCGACCCGGTGGGACAGGGGAACACCGGGGAGCTGTTTTTT. Amino acids: CASDPVGQGNTGELFF.

The J gene is TRBJ2-1, the V gene TRBV5-4; D might be TRBD1 (6 bases). The CDR3 is 13 amino acids. Trimming took off 0 bases at V and 8 bases at J, with 9 bases between the two ends. Germline V gene lookup returns CDR1 SGHNT and CDR2 YYREEE (reference sequence). The CDR3, as DNA: TGTGCCAGCAGCTTGGGTCAGGGGCATGAGCAGTTCTTC. It translates to CASSLGQGHEQFF. The full variable domain, its missing parts supplied by reference TRBV5-4 and TRBJ2-1, is ETGVTQSPTHLIKTRGQQVTLRCSSQSGHNTVSWYQQALGQGPQFIFQYYREEENGRGNFPPRFSGLQFPNYSSELNVNALELDDSALYLCASSLGQGHEQFFGPGTRLTVL.

This clonotype was observed a handful of times. The chain joins TRBV5-1 to TRBJ2-4; D gene ambiguous. CDR1 and CDR2 (germline): SGHRS, YFSETQ. V was shortened by 0 bases and J by 1 base, with 11 bases between the two germline ends. The CDR3 is 16 amino acids. The CDR3 DNA sequence: TGCGCCAGCAGCTTGGCGGTCCCACGGGCCAAAAACATTCAGTACTTC. Protein product: CASSLAVPRAKNIQYF.

The chain has TRBV27 and TRBJ2-1; D remains unclear. The germline gives CDR1 MNHEY, CDR2 SMNVEV (reference sequence). The CDR3 consists of 12 residues. Trimming removed 2 bases at V and 7 bases at J, with 6 bases between. For the CDR3, the DNA is TGTGCCAGCAGTTTAAATCATAATGAGCAGTTCTTC. Translated, it gives CASSLNHNEQFF.

This chain joins TRBV28 and TRBJ1-2; possibly TRBD1 for D (5 bases). Germline values: CDR1 MDHEN, CDR2 SYDVKM. V was cut by 2 bases and J by 0 bases, with 13 bases left in between. This CDR3 contains 16 residues. Here the CDR3 reads CASSLGGLGPNYGYTF. The DNA for the CDR3 is TGTGCCAGCAGTTTAGGGGGTCTCGGCCCTAACTATGGCTACACCTTC.

The chain employs TRBV29-1 and TRBJ2-3, with a tentative D call TRBD2 (6 bases). CDR3 length: 14 amino acids. V gave up 0 bases and J gave up 4 bases, with 11 bases separating them. CDR1 SQVTM and CDR2 ANQGSEA come from the germline V gene. CDR3 nucleotides: TGCAGCGTTGAAGATTTCAGCGGGTCAGATACGCAGTATTTT. As protein: CSVEDFSGSDTQYF.

The rearrangement joins TRBV2 to TRBJ2-3; D may match TRBD1 or TRBD2 (6 bases each). With 7 bases removed from V and 6 bases from J, the gap between germline ends came to 20 bases. Germline CDR1 reads SNHLY; CDR2 reads FYNNEI. The CDR3 extends over 15 amino acids. CDR3 in amino acids: CASTWSAGHVDTQYF. The CDR3, as DNA: TGTGCCAGCACTTGGTCGGCGGGACATGTTGATACGCAGTATTTT.